The 27 T cell receptor beta chains below come from one sample, sequenced in a study of blood T cell repertoires in COVID-19. The assay was immunoSEQ multiplex PCR, and TCRdb's table has in-frame clones only and misses some. There are about 310,000 clones in the sample; 90% occur only once, and approximately 4% lies in the top ten. The specimen sequenced was PBMCs or T cells enriched from blood (not recorded which). The receptors here all came from a woman in her late teens or twenties with acute COVID-19.

The chain joins TRBV2 to TRBJ1-6; TRBD1 matches at 9 bases. The length of the CDR3 is 14 residues. Germline V gives CDR1 SNHLY, CDR2 FYNNEI. The V gene end was trimmed by 6 bases and the J gene end by 10 bases; junction bases not matched to a gene: 7. This CDR3 is CASSSQGARSPLHF. As DNA, the CDR3 is TGTGCCAGCAGCTCACAGGGGGCGCGATCACCCCTCCACTTT.

The V and J genes are TRBV28 and TRBJ2-7, with 8 bases lining up with TRBD2. The CDR3 runs 16 residues. Germline V CDR1 and CDR2: MDHEN, SYDVKM. Trimming took 4 bases from V and 0 from J; bases not matched to a gene: 8. DNA for the CDR3: TGTGCCAGCAGTTCTCCCGGGGGGGCACTCTCCTACGAGCAGTACTTC. It is translated as CASSSPGGALSYEQYF.

This clone was counted a single time. V gene TRBV11-3 combines with J gene TRBJ1-2, with D perhaps TRBD1 (6 bases). The germline gives CDR1 SGHNT, CDR2 YENEEA. The length of the CDR3 is 18 residues. V was pared by 0 bases and J by 2 bases, with 19 bases between. The chain's CDR3 is CASSLEGFPQGRNYGYTF. The CDR3 DNA reads as TGTGCCAGCAGCTTAGAGGGATTTCCACAGGGTCGGAACTATGGCTACACCTTC.

This chain links TRBV6-6 with TRBJ2-7, with D possibly TRBD1 on 6 matching bases. The CDR3 totals 16 residues. Per the germline V gene, CDR1 is MNHNY and CDR2 is SVGAGI (reference sequence). Trimming stripped 9 bases from V and 3 bases from J, with 24 bases between. The DNA of the CDR3 is TGTGCCAGTTCGCCATTACAGGGAAAAGGAGACTACGAGCAGTACTTC. This codes for CASSPLQGKGDYEQYF.

This clone came up once. The rearrangement links TRBV27 to TRBJ2-5; 9 bases line up with TRBD2. Trimming took 5 bases from V and 2 from J; bases not matched to a gene: 18. In germline, CDR1 is MNHEY, CDR2 SMNVEV (reference sequence). CDR3 size: 19 residues. The CDR3 region has the DNA TGTGCCAGCAGTGTCATTGAACACTCGGGACTAGCTAAACAAGAGACCCAGTACTTC. Its protein product is CASSVIEHSGLAKQETQYF.

In DNA, the CDR3 is TGCAGCGTTGAAGAGTACGGGGGACAGGGGGTTTCAGAGACCCAGTACTTC. As protein: CSVEEYGGQGVSETQYF. The chain recombines TRBV29-1 with TRBJ2-5, with 11 positions matching TRBD1. The junction had 10 bases not matched to a gene; V was cut back by 0 bases and J by 4 bases. There are 17 residues in the CDR3. The germline gives CDR1 SQVTM, CDR2 ANQGSEA.

The CDR3 nucleotides read TGTGCCAGCACCTATGGGGGCGCCGGCAATGAGCAGTTCTTC. Translating gives CASTYGGAGNEQFF. The chain is built from TRBV6-5 and TRBJ2-1, with TRBD1 as a possible D gene (6 bases). The CDR3 has 14 amino acids. CDR1 MNHEY and CDR2 SVGAGI come from the germline V gene. V was cut by 7 bases and J by 6 bases, with 16 bases left in between.

This chain connects TRBV19 to TRBJ2-3; the match to TRBD2 covers 11 bases. The CDR3 has 15 amino acids. CDR1 and CDR2 from the germline V gene are LNHDA and SQIVND (reference sequence). V trimming: 6 bases; J trimming: 4 bases; junction bases outside the gene matches: 6. CDR3 DNA sequence: TGTGCCAGTAGCACTAGCGGGAGTGAGTCAGATACGCAGTATTTT. Its protein is CASSTSGSESDTQYF.

Turning to this clone: Other DNA sequences within the sample encode an identical CDR3. The gene calls are TRBV9 and TRBJ1-4, with D possibly TRBD1 on 6 matching bases. This CDR3 contains 15 residues. Germline values: CDR1 SGDLS, CDR2 YYNGEE. V lost 2 bases, J lost 0 bases, and 8 bases lay in between. The CDR3 loop reads CASSVTGTTNEKLFF. Here the CDR3 DNA reads TGTGCCAGCAGCGTTACAGGGACAACTAATGAAAAACTGTTTTTT.

The chain carries TRBV20-1 and TRBJ2-5; 9 bases align to TRBD2. V gave up 3 bases and J gave up 0 bases; unmatched junction bases: 17. This CDR3 is 19 amino acids long. Germline V gives CDR1 DFQATT, CDR2 SNEGSKA (reference sequence). CDR3 sequence (DNA): TGCAGTGCTAGTTCCCCCCCCAGCGGGAGGCCCCGGTACCAAGAGACCCAGTACTTC. It specifies CSASSPPSGRPRYQETQYF.

This chain joins TRBV5-1 and TRBJ2-6; D may be TRBD1 (6 bases). Germline V gene data show CDR1 as SGHRS and CDR2 as YFSETQ. The CDR3 spans 16 residues. Trimming took off 0 bases at V and 0 bases at J, with 7 bases between the two ends. The CDR3 DNA reads as TGCGCCAGCAGCTTGGAGACAGGCTCTGGGGCCAACGTCCTGACTTTC. Protein: CASSLETGSGANVLTF.

This clone showed up just a few times. The chain combines TRBV19 with TRBJ1-2, with a weak D call TRBD1 (5 bases). The germline V and J ends were trimmed by 2 bases and 7 bases, with 8 bases remaining between them. The CDR3 is 12 residues long. Germline CDR1 LNHDA, CDR2 SQIVND (reference sequence). CDR3 coding DNA: TGTGCCAGTAGTATAATCGGGGGTGGCTACACCTTC. This encodes CASSIIGGGYTF. Full variable domain (remainder filled in from reference TRBV19 and TRBJ1-2): DGGITQSPKYLFRKEGQNVTLSCEQNLNHDAMYWYRQDPGQGLRLIYYSQIVNDFQKGDIAEGYSVSREKKESFPLTVTSAQKNPTAFYLCASSIIGGGYTFGSGTRLTVV.

The chain uses TRBV3-1 (or the pseudogene TRBV3-2) and TRBJ2-7; 11 bases fit TRBD2. This CDR3 is 13 amino acids long. V was pared by 8 bases and J by 5 bases, with 5 bases of the junction left unmatched. Germline V gene data show CDR1 as LGHDT and CDR2 as YNNKEL (reference sequence). Written as DNA, the CDR3 is TGTGCCAGCTTAACTAGCGGGAGCAACGAGCAGTACTTC. Protein: CASLTSGSNEQYF.

This clone has just one count. The chain combines TRBV30 with TRBJ1-5; 7 bases are a match to TRBD1. Losses at the gene ends were 2 bases for V and 5 bases for J; bases not matched to a gene: 3. The CDR3 contains 13 residues. Germline V gives CDR1 GTSNPN, CDR2 SVGIG (reference sequence). The CDR3 DNA follows: TGTGCCTGGAGTCTTACAGGGGATCAGCCCCAGCATTTT. Translated, it gives CAWSLTGDQPQHF.

J is TRBJ1-1 and V is TRBV12-3 or TRBV12-4; D is possibly TRBD1 (5 bases). With 3 bases removed from V and 7 bases from J, the gap between germline ends came to 6 bases. The CDR3 runs 11 residues. The CDR3 sequence is CASSFTGEAFF. DNA for the CDR3: TGTGCCAGCAGTTTCACAGGTGAAGCTTTCTTT.

The chain is built from TRBV7-6 and TRBJ1-2; D is possibly TRBD1 (5 bases). The ends were cut back, 8 bases at V and 2 bases at J, with 18 bases in the middle. From germline, CDR1 is SGHVS and CDR2 FNYEAQ. The CDR3 has 15 amino acids. This CDR3 reads CASSTGVGVNYGYTF. The CDR3 coding sequence is TGTGCCAGCTCAACGGGGGTGGGAGTAAACTATGGCTACACCTTC.

This clone was seen only once. In nucleotides, the CDR3 is TGTGCCAAGGGACAGGGCGGAGAGCAGTACTTC. This translates into CAKGQGGEQYF. The chain recombines TRBV10-3 with TRBJ2-7, with 9 bases aligning to TRBD1. The CDR3 has 11 amino acids. V lost 10 bases, J lost 7 bases, and 5 bases stayed unmatched. Germline-derived CDR1 and CDR2 are ENHRY and SYGVKD.

CDR3 nucleotide sequence: TGTGCCAGCAGCAATCCCGGGTCCTTCGGAAACACCATATATTTT. Translating it yields CASSNPGSFGNTIYF. The V call is TRBV2, the J call TRBJ1-3; D not resolved. This CDR3 has 15 residues. Germline loops: CDR1 SNHLY, CDR2 FYNNEI. Trimming took 6 bases from V and 4 from J, leaving 16 bases between them.

The chain combines TRBV5-4 with TRBJ2-3; D uncertain. The CDR3 has 16 residues. Germline CDR1 reads SGHNT; CDR2 reads YYREEE (reference sequence). V was trimmed by 0 bases and J by 1 base, leaving 12 bases between them. The CDR3 nucleotides are TGTGCCAGCAGCTTGGCCACGTTAACGGGCACAGATACGCAGTATTTT. Translation gives CASSLATLTGTDTQYF.

The rearrangement links TRBV6-4 to TRBJ1-1, with 10 nucleotides matching TRBD1. The V segment lost 6 bases and the J segment 4 bases; nucleotides outside the gene matches: 11. The length of the CDR3 is 16 residues. Germline V gene lookup returns CDR1 MRHNA and CDR2 SNTAGT. This CDR3 reads CASSPRQGAGVTEAFF. Here the CDR3 DNA reads TGTGCCAGCAGCCCTCGACAGGGGGCTGGGGTCACTGAAGCTTTCTTT.

The rearrangement joins TRBV7-3 to TRBJ2-3, with 11 bases fitting TRBD2. J gave up 3 bases and V 6 bases, and 5 bases lay outside the gene matches. The germline gives CDR1 SGHTA, CDR2 FQGTGA. CDR3 size: 15 residues. As DNA, the CDR3 is TGTGCCAGCAGTCCGACTAGCGGGAAAACAGATACGCAGTATTTT. Amino acid sequence: CASSPTSGKTDTQYF.

The J gene is TRBJ2-1, the V gene TRBV27, with D hard to call. V was clipped by 3 bases and J by 3 bases, with 21 bases between them. The CDR3 loop spans 18 amino acids. Germline V gene sequence: CDR1 MNHEY, CDR2 SMNVEV (reference sequence). The chain's CDR3 is CASSFLGPNYPLYNEQFF. In DNA, the CDR3 is TGTGCCAGCAGTTTTCTAGGCCCGAATTACCCTCTCTACAATGAGCAGTTCTTC.

The V gene is TRBV19, the J gene TRBJ1-2; 8 positions agree with TRBD1. This CDR3 region has 16 residues. The junction had 10 bases not matched to a gene; V was cut back by 5 bases and J by 2 bases. The germline CDR1 and CDR2 sequences are LNHDA and SQIVND (reference sequence). In nucleotides, the CDR3 is TGTGCCAGTAGTCCCAAGGACAGGGTAGGGAACTATGGCTACACCTTC. Residues: CASSPKDRVGNYGYTF.

The chain couples TRBV7-9 to TRBJ1-1, with 7 bases identical to TRBD1. Germline V gene data show CDR1 as SEHNR and CDR2 as FQNEAQ (reference sequence). The CDR3 totals 14 residues. With V trimmed by 2 bases and J by 4 bases, 4 bases remained unmatched. CDR3 sequence (DNA): TGTGCCAGCAGCTTAACCGCAGGGGGCACTGAAGCTTTCTTT. Amino acids: CASSLTAGGTEAFF.

The chain has TRBV28 and TRBJ2-5; 7 bases are a match to TRBD2. The J call is uncertain, as TRBJ2-7 better fits the DNA end. The length of the CDR3 is 15 residues. Per the germline V gene, CDR1 is MDHEN and CDR2 is SYDVKM. In DNA form, the CDR3 reads TGTGCCAGCAGCTCCCGTACTAGCGACAACTACGAGCAGTACTTC. It specifies CASSSRTSDNYEQYF.

The genes are TRBV30 and TRBJ1-1, with TRBD1 matching over 11 bases. V trimming: 2 bases; J trimming: 4 bases; junction bases outside the gene matches: 3. Germline CDR1 is GTSNPN and CDR2 is SVGIG (reference sequence). The CDR3 extends over 14 amino acids. The CDR3 loop reads CAWSPGTGGTEAFF. The CDR3 bases are TGTGCCTGGAGTCCCGGGACAGGGGGCACTGAAGCTTTCTTT.

This chain uses TRBV9 with TRBJ2-3; TRBD2 aligns across 12 bases. The germline V gene has CDR1 SGDLS and CDR2 YYNGEE. The V and J ends lost 3 bases and 1 base, in that order; junction bases with no gene match: 3. The CDR3 length is 16 residues. The CDR3 DNA sequence: TGTGCCAGCAGCGCCAGACTAGCGGGAGGCACAGATACGCAGTATTTT. It specifies CASSARLAGGTDTQYF.